This TCR beta chain was recorded in a study of blood T cell repertoires in COVID-19. As for the study in general: Donors in the United States, Italy and Spain gave samples during acute or convalescent COVID-19. The analysed material was cDNA or gDNA that came from T cells, B-cell-depleted T cells, or PBMCs.

Per the original methods: Amplification of reference gene primers was used by the study to estimate nucleated cell counts. Generated by immunoSEQ multiplex PCR, the TCRdb table keeps only in-frame clones and is missing some. V, J and clone size are those of that table, while D and trimming were read from the DNA. Seen here are more than 200,000 clones, approximately 90% observed once, and the top ten hold more than 1.5%. Trimming removed 5 bases from V and 12 bases from J; junction bases left unmatched: 5. This CDR3 spans 12 amino acids. The germline CDR1 and CDR2 sequences are SGHTA and FQGTGA. The receptor comes from a man between 65 and 79 years old with acute or convalescent COVID-19. The chain employs TRBV7-3 and TRBJ2-1; 9 bases line up with TRBD1. Specimen: peripheral blood. The CDR3 DNA reads TGTGCCAGCAGCCCGGGACAGGGCGCGCAGTTCTTC. It yields the protein CASSPGQGAQFF. Full variable domain (rest looked up from reference TRBV7-3 and TRBJ2-1): GAGVSQTPSNKVTEKGKYVELRCDPISGHTALYWYRQSLGQGPEFLIYFQGTGAADDSGLPNDRFFAVRPEGSVSTLKIQRTERGDSAVYLCASSPGQGAQFFGPGTRLTVL.